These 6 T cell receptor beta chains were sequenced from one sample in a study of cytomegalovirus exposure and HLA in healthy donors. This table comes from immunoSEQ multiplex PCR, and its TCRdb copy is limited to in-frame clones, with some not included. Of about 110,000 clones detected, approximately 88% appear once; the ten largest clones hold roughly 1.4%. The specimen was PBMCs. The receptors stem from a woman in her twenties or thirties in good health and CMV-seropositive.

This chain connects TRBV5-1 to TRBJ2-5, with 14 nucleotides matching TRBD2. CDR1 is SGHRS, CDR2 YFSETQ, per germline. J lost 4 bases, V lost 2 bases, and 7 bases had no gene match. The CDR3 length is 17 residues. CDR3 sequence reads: CASSFRLAGGPGETQYF. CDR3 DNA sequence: TGCGCCAGCAGCTTCAGACTAGCGGGAGGGCCGGGAGAGACCCAGTACTTC.

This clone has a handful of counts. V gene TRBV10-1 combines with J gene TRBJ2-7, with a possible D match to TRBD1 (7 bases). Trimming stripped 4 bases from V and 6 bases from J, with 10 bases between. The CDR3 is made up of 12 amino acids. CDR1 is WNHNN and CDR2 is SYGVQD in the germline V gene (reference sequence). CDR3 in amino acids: CASSGQGGEQYF. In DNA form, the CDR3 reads TGCGCCAGCAGTGGGCAGGGGGGCGAGCAGTACTTC.

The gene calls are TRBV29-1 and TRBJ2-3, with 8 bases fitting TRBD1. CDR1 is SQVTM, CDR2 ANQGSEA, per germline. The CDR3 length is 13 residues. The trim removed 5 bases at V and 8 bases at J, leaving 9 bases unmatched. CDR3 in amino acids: CSVKQGVLSTQYF. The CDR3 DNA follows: TGCAGCGTTAAACAGGGGGTCCTGAGTACGCAGTATTTT.

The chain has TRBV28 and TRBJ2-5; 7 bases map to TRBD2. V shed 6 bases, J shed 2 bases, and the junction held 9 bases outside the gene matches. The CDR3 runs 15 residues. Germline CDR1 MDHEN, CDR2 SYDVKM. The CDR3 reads CASSLGLAEQETQYF. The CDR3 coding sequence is TGTGCCAGCAGCCTCGGTCTAGCGGAGCAAGAGACCCAGTACTTC.

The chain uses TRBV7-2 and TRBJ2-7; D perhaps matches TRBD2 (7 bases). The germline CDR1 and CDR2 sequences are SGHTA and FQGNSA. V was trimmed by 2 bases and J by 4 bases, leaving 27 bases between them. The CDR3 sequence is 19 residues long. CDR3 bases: TGTGCCAGCAGCTTATCTGGACAGAGACTAGCTGATCTTGTGTACGAGCAGTACTTC. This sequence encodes CASSLSGQRLADLVYEQYF.

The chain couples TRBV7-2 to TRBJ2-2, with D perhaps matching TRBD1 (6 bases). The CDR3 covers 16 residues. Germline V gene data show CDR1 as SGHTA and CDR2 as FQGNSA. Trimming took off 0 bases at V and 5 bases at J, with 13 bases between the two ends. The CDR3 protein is CASSLAGGFTTGELFF. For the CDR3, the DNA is TGTGCCAGCAGCTTAGCAGGGGGTTTTACGACCGGGGAGCTGTTTTTT.